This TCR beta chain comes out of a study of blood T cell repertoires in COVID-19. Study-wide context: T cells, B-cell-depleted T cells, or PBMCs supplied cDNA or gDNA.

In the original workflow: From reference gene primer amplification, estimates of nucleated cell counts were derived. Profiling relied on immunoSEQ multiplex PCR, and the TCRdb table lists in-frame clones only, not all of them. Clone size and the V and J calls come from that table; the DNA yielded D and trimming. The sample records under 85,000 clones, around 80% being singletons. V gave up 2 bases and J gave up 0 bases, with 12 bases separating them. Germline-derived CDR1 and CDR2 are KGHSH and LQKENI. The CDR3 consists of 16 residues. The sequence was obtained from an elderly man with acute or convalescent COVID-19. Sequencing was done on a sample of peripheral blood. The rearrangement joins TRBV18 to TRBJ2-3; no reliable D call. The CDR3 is CASSPNPLTSTDTQYF. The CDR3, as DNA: TGTGCCAGCTCACCAAATCCACTGACTAGCACAGATACGCAGTATTTT.